This T cell receptor (beta chain) was captured in a study of early T cells in non-severe SARS-CoV-2 infection. Attachment of unique molecular identifiers was made to individual cDNA molecules. Via MiXCR, TCRdb re-called the 5' RACE reads, giving one row per CDR3 protein. The table has 20,000 to 30,000 distinct CDR3 sequences, 4% to 5% seen once. General study results and limits: The study's VDJdb matching favored anti-spike CD8 responses and missed private and CD4 specificities.

There are many counts of this clonotype. The antigen remains undetermined. The germline V gene has CDR1 MDHEN and CDR2 SYDVKM. This CDR3 contains 16 residues. V shed 2 bases and J 4 bases; nucleotides not matched to a gene: 4. The clonotype comes from an adult who was a healthcare worker with PCR-confirmed SARS-CoV-2 infection or an uninfected control (not recorded which). Sequencing was done on a sample of whole blood. The rearrangement links TRBV28 to TRBJ2-3; 12 positions match TRBD2. Here the CDR3 reads CASSLLAGGPSDTQYF. Here the CDR3 DNA reads TGTGCCAGCAGTTTACTAGCGGGAGGGCCCTCAGATACGCAGTATTTT.